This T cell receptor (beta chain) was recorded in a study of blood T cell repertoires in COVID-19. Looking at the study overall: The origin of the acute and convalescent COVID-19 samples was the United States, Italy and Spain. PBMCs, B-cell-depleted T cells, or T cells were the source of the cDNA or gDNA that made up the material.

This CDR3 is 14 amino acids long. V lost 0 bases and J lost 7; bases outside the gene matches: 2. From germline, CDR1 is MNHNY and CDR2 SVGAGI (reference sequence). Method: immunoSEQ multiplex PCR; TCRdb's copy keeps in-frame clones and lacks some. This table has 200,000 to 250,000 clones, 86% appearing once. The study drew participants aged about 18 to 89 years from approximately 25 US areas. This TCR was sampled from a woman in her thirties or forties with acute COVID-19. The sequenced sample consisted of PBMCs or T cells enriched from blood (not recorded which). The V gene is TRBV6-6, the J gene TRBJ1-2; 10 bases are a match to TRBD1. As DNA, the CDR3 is TGTGCCAGCAGTTACTCGACAGGGGGCTCTGGCTACACCTTC. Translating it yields CASSYSTGGSGYTF.